The clone carrying this TCR beta chain was counted ten times or more. Its target is not known. Germline CDR1 and CDR2: SGHNT and YYREEE (reference sequence). Between the trimmed V and J ends, which lost 5 bases and 7 bases, there was a span of 18 bases. CDR3 length: 14 amino acids. This specimen belongs to a study of glioma-infiltrating T cells. Regarding the study as a whole: Gliomas, especially low-grade, showed above-expected tissue-blood divergence; non-neoplastic patients showed below. Tissue and blood shared very few CDR3 sequences.

TCR alpha and beta CDR3 regions were amplified from RNA using iRepertoire nested multiplex PCR. Via MiXCR, TCRdb re-called the multiplex PCR reads, giving one row per CDR3 protein. The sample lists 150,000 to 200,000 distinct CDR3 sequences, about 31% occurring once. The origin of this receptor is a human donor with low-grade glioma or glioblastoma, undergoing nonglioma brain surgery, or in good health (not recorded which). The sequenced sample was glioma tissue, nonneoplastic brain tissue, or PBMCs (not recorded which). J is TRBJ1-2 and V is TRBV5-4; D is unclear. For the CDR3, the DNA is TGTGCCAGCAGTTCCCAAACAGATCCTGGTGGCTACACCTTC. Translated: CASSSQTDPGGYTF. The whole variable domain, remainder taken from reference TRBV5-4 and TRBJ1-2, is ETGVTQSPTHLIKTRGQQVTLRCSSQSGHNTVSWYQQALGQGPQFIFQYYREEENGRGNFPPRFSGLQFPNYSSELNVNALELDDSALYLCASSSQTDPGGYTFGSGTRLTVV.